This entry describes one T cell receptor beta chain. This specimen belongs to a study of OX40 agonist ivuxolimab in advanced cancers. Study overall: Ivuxolimab was administered intravenously to patients at 0.01 to 10 mg/kg every 2 weeks.

Assay used: immunoSEQ multiplex PCR; TCRdb lists only in-frame clones, some missing. The table records some 38,000 clones, roughly nine tenths of them present only once. V was pared by 5 bases and J by 4 bases, with 13 bases of the junction left unmatched. The V gene's germline CDR1 is PRHDT and CDR2 FYEKMQ (reference sequence). The CDR3 has 17 amino acids. Sampling times: baseline, cycle 4 day 1, cycle 7 day 1. This sequence originates from an adult with an advanced solid tumor such as melanoma, head and neck, liver or kidney cancer. The sequenced sample was CD4+ or CD8+ T cells sorted from blood, obtained in a trial of the OX40 agonist ivuxolimab. The chain combines TRBV13 with TRBJ2-1, with 8 bases aligning to TRBD2. CDR3 in amino acids: CASSPRTVLAGYNEQFF. DNA of the CDR3: TGTGCCAGCAGCCCCCGGACAGTTTTAGCGGGGTACAATGAGCAGTTCTTC.